The present TCR beta chain was sequenced within a study of early T cells in non-severe SARS-CoV-2 infection. Study results and limitations: In VDJdb matching, anti-spike CD8 responses were favored while private and CD4 specificities went missing.

Germline V gene data show CDR1 as SEHNR and CDR2 as FQNEAQ (reference sequence). With 1 base clipped from V and 6 bases from J, the junction kept 4 bases outside the gene matches. This CDR3 has 15 amino acids. This clonotype was detected only a few times. Its cognate antigen is unknown. Each single cDNA molecule received a unique molecular identifier. TCRdb redid the calling of the 5' RACE reads with MiXCR, one entry per CDR3 protein. The sample has some 82,000 distinct CDR3 sequences, about 6% seen once. This TCR was sampled from an adult who was a healthcare worker with PCR-confirmed SARS-CoV-2 infection or an uninfected control (not recorded which). Sequencing was carried out using whole blood. The chain links TRBV7-9 to TRBJ2-2; 8 bases are a match to TRBD1. CDR3 sequence (DNA): TGTGCCAGCAGCTTAGGGACAGGGAGTGCCGGGGAGCTGTTTTTT. Its translation is CASSLGTGSAGELFF.